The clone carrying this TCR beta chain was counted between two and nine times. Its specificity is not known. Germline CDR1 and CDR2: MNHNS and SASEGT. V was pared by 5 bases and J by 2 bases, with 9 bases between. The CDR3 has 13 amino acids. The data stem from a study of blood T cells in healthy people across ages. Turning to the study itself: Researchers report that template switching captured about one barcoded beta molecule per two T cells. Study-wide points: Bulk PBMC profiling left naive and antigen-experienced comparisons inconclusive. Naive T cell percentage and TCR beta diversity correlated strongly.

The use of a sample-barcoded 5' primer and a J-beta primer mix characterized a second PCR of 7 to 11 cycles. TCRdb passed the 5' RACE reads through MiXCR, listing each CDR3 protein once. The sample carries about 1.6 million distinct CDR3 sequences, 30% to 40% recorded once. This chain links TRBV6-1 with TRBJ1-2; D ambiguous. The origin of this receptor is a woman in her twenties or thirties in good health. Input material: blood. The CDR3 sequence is CASSWENNYGYTF. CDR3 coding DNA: TGTGCCAGCAGTTGGGAGAACAACTATGGCTACACCTTC.